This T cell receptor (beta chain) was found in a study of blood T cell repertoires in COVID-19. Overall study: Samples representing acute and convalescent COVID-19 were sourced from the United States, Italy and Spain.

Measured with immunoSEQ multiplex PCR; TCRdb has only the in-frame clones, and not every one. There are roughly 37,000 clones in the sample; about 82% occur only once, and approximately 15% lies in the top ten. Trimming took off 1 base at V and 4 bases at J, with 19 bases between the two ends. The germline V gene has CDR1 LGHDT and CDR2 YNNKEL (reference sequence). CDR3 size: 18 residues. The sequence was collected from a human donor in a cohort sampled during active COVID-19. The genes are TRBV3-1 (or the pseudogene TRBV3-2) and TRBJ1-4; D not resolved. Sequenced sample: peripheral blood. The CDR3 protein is CASSQGPRRRRNNEKLFF. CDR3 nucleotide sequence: TGTGCCAGCAGCCAAGGCCCTCGAAGGAGGCGCAATAATGAAAAACTGTTTTTT.